A single sample is the source of the 24 T cell receptor beta chains below, sequenced in a study of T-cell memory formation after mild COVID-19. TCRdb fed the 5' RACE reads into MiXCR, producing one record per CDR3 protein. This table holds roughly 450,000 distinct CDR3 sequences, 18% found once. What was sequenced was PBMCs or a T cell subset sorted from them (not recorded which). All receptors come from a man between 18 and 35 years old who had mild COVID-19 (a few samples of this study predate the infection). Cell type and time point are not known.

The table lists this clonotype with a few counts. CDR3 bases: TGTGCCAGCAGCTTTGGGGCTGGAGATACGCAGTATTTT. Protein: CASSFGAGDTQYF. V is TRBV7-2 and J is TRBJ2-3; a possible D gene is TRBD1 (5 bases). The V and J ends lost 3 bases and 5 bases respectively, with 9 bases between them. From germline, CDR1 is SGHTA and CDR2 FQGNSA. The CDR3 is made up of 13 amino acids.

This clonotype was seen more than once but under ten times. The rearrangement uses TRBV6-5 and TRBJ1-3, with TRBD1 matching 8 bases. This CDR3 spans 18 amino acids. CDR1 and CDR2 (germline): MNHEY, SVGAGI. With 6 bases clipped from V and 1 base from J, the junction kept 14 bases outside the gene matches. The chain's CDR3 is CASRPRQGLYWSGNTIYF. The DNA of the CDR3 is TGTGCCAGCAGACCGAGACAGGGGCTCTATTGGTCTGGAAACACCATATATTTT.

The chain carries TRBV12-3 or TRBV12-4 and TRBJ1-2; TRBD1 is a possible D gene (5 bases). Trimming removed 1 base from V and 3 bases from J, with 15 bases in between. The CDR3 has 16 amino acids. Written as DNA, the CDR3 is TGTGCCAGCAGTTTAGGACTCGGGGGAGGCTACTATGGCTACACCTTC. Translation: CASSLGLGGGYYGYTF.

J is TRBJ2-1 and V is TRBV6-6; tentative D call: TRBD2 (6 bases). The CDR3 is made up of 13 amino acids. V lost 6 bases to trimming and J lost 6 bases, with 12 bases between them. CDR1 and CDR2 from the germline V gene are MNHNY and SVGAGI (reference sequence). The CDR3 nucleotides read TGTGCCAGCAGCCCCACGGGAGCCAATGAGCAGTTCTTC. As protein: CASSPTGANEQFF.

The chain combines TRBV7-8 with TRBJ2-7; D perhaps matches TRBD2 (7 bases). This CDR3 is 14 amino acids long. CDR1 and CDR2 from the germline V gene are SGHVS and FQNEAQ. The V end was cut by 5 bases, the J end by 2 bases, with 13 bases between. DNA for the CDR3: TGTGCCAGCAGCCCCACAGGGAGGGCCTACGAGCAGTACGTC. Encoded protein: CASSPTGRAYEQYV.

This clonotype was observed a handful of times. The chain uses TRBV4-3 and TRBJ1-2; the match to TRBD1 covers 7 bases. With 3 bases clipped from V and 3 bases from J, the junction kept 10 bases outside the gene matches. CDR3 length equals 16 residues. Germline-derived CDR1 and CDR2 are LGHNA and YSLEER. Written as DNA, the CDR3 is TGCGCCAGCAGCCAGGGACAGCCCCACGCCGACTATGGCTACACCTTC. Residues: CASSQGQPHADYGYTF.

This clonotype has a handful of counts. CDR3 in amino acids: CASDRGNNEQFF. The DNA for the CDR3 is TGTGCCAGCGACAGGGGCAACAATGAGCAGTTCTTC. The chain has TRBV2 and TRBJ2-1, with TRBD1 matching 8 bases. This CDR3 has 12 amino acids. With V trimmed by 8 bases and J by 5 bases, 2 bases remained unmatched. In germline, CDR1 is SNHLY, CDR2 FYNNEI.

This clonotype was seen more than once but under ten times. V is TRBV5-1 and J is TRBJ2-7; TRBD2 matches at 10 bases. This CDR3 is built from 14 residues. Germline V gene sequence: CDR1 SGHRS, CDR2 YFSETQ. Trimming removed 5 bases from V and 6 bases from J; junction bases left unmatched: 8. The chain's CDR3 is CASSFSGGQSEQYF. CDR3 bases: TGCGCCAGCAGTTTTAGCGGGGGGCAAAGCGAGCAGTACTTC.

The rearrangement joins TRBV4-3 to TRBJ2-1; TRBD2 matches at 14 bases. The V segment lost 4 bases and the J segment 9 bases; nucleotides outside the gene matches: 17. The CDR3 covers 19 residues. The germline CDR1 and CDR2 sequences are LGHNA and YSLEER. The CDR3 DNA reads TGCGCCAGCAGCCGCACCTTCTTGCGGGGACTAGCGGGGGTGCGTGAGCAGTTCTTC. It specifies CASSRTFLRGLAGVREQFF.

This clonotype was observed many times. The chain employs TRBV4-3 and TRBJ2-3; unclear D gene. The CDR3 runs to 13 residues. CDR1 and CDR2 (germline): LGHNA, YSLEER. V was shortened by 4 bases and J by 4 bases, with 9 bases between the two germline ends. The CDR3 here is CASSPFSADTQYF. The CDR3 DNA sequence: TGCGCCAGCAGCCCTTTTTCGGCAGATACGCAGTATTTT.

This clonotype was seen a few times. The chain joins TRBV7-2 to TRBJ2-1; 10 bases are shared with TRBD2. Germline CDR1 and CDR2: SGHTA and FQGNSA. J lost 5 bases, V lost 5 bases, and 6 bases had no gene match. This CDR3 contains 15 residues. CDR3 nucleotides: TGTGCCAGCAGCCCCCCTAGCGGGGGTAACAATGAGCAGTTCTTC. It translates to CASSPPSGGNNEQFF.

J is TRBJ2-1 and V is TRBV7-2, with D possibly matching TRBD2 (6 bases). Germline values: CDR1 SGHTA, CDR2 FQGNSA. The CDR3 is 16 residues long. Trimming removed 1 base from V and 9 bases from J, with 19 bases in between. The CDR3 nucleotides are TGTGCCAGCAGCTTAGGTGGGGCAACGGGGGTGCTTGAGCAGTTCTTC. Protein: CASSLGGATGVLEQFF.

The genes are TRBV18 and TRBJ2-1, with TRBD2 matching over 7 bases. The CDR3 spans 17 residues. The ends lost 0 bases at V and 10 bases at J; junction bases unmatched: 15. CDR1 is KGHSH, CDR2 LQKENI, per germline. The CDR3 DNA follows: TGTGCCAGCTCACCACCGGCCAGTCTTTGGGGGGAGGGAGAGCAGTTCTTC. Its protein is CASSPPASLWGEGEQFF.

The rearrangement links TRBV9 to TRBJ2-4; TRBD2 might be the D (6 bases). The CDR3 has 13 amino acids. The germline gives CDR1 SGDLS, CDR2 YYNGEE. Trimming cost V 0 bases and J 9 bases, with 10 bases left between them. The CDR3 nucleotides are TGTGCCAGCAGCGTAGACGGGGGATCCATTCAGTACTTC. Translating gives CASSVDGGSIQYF.

This clonotype was recorded a few times. The chain uses TRBV15 and TRBJ2-5, with 8 nucleotides matching TRBD2. CDR3 size: 14 residues. Germline V gene sequence: CDR1 LNHNV, CDR2 YYDKDF (reference sequence). Losses at the gene ends were 4 bases for V and 3 bases for J; bases not matched to a gene: 4. CDR3 in DNA: TGTGCCACCAGCACACGAGCGGGAGAAGAGACCCAGTACTTC. Protein: CATSTRAGEETQYF.

The chain joins TRBV5-1 to TRBJ2-2, with unresolved D. The V gene lost 0 bases and the J gene lost 1 base, with 4 bases spanning the gap. The CDR3 totals 14 residues. The germline V gene encodes CDR1 SGHRS and CDR2 YFSETQ. This CDR3 reads CASSLGWNTGELFF. In DNA, the CDR3 is TGCGCCAGCAGCTTGGGATGGAACACCGGGGAGCTGTTTTTT.

At least ten counts were recorded for this clonotype. The chain couples TRBV7-3 to TRBJ2-4; weak D call: TRBD1 (6 bases). V lost 5 bases, J lost 8 bases, and 16 bases lay in between. The germline gives CDR1 SGHTA, CDR2 FQGTGA. CDR3 size: 14 residues. The CDR3 loop reads CASSLQGNGDIQYF. The DNA of the CDR3 is TGTGCCAGCAGCCTACAGGGAAATGGTGACATTCAGTACTTC.

This clonotype was observed a few times. V is TRBV4-1 and J is TRBJ2-3; the match to TRBD2 covers 10 bases. J gave up 3 bases and V 0 bases, and 6 bases lay outside the gene matches. Germline assignment: CDR1 MGHRA and CDR2 YSYEKL. This CDR3 has 17 residues. This chain's CDR3 is CASSQDWTSGRTDTQYF. In DNA form, the CDR3 reads TGCGCCAGCAGCCAAGATTGGACTAGCGGAAGGACAGATACGCAGTATTTT.

This clonotype was detected a few times. J is TRBJ2-7 and V is TRBV21-1. TRBV21-1 is listed as a pseudogene. The CDR3 has 10 residues. CDR3 DNA sequence: TGTGCCAGCAGACGGGGCGAGCAGTACTTC. This gives the protein CASRRGEQYF.

This clonotype was seen a few times. The chain employs TRBV11-2 and TRBJ2-3; D not certain. Trimming removed 6 bases from V and 0 bases from J, with 13 bases in between. From germline, CDR1 is SGHAT and CDR2 FQNNGV. This CDR3 region has 15 residues. CDR3 region: CASRWIATSTDTQYF. The DNA for the CDR3 is TGTGCCAGCAGATGGATTGCTACTAGCACAGATACGCAGTATTTT.

This CDR3 is CSARDPYPPYEQYV. CDR3 DNA sequence: TGCAGTGCTAGAGACCCTTATCCCCCTTACGAGCAGTACGTC. The chain employs TRBV20-1 and TRBJ2-7; D gene ambiguous. Trimming took off 0 bases at V and 4 bases at J, with 13 bases between the two ends. The CDR3 consists of 14 residues. CDR1 DFQATT and CDR2 SNEGSKA come from the germline V gene (reference sequence).

This clonotype showed up just a few times. The genes are TRBV11-2 and TRBJ1-2; 7 bases are shared with TRBD1. This CDR3 contains 15 residues. Germline-derived CDR1 and CDR2 are SGHAT and FQNNGV. With V trimmed by 3 bases and J by 4 bases, 8 bases remained unmatched. The CDR3 region has the DNA TGTGCCAGCAGCTTCCCAGGACAGGCGGTCTATGGCTACACCTTC. Translating it yields CASSFPGQAVYGYTF.

There are a few counts of this clonotype. This rearrangement joins TRBV18 to TRBJ2-5; D may be TRBD2 (6 bases). V lost 1 base and J 9 bases, leaving 12 bases between the germline ends. The CDR3 has 13 residues. Germline V gives CDR1 KGHSH, CDR2 LQKENI. The CDR3 reads CASSPLEGSAQYF. CDR3 DNA sequence: TGTGCCAGCTCACCACTGGAGGGCTCGGCCCAGTACTTC.

The chain recombines TRBV4-1 with TRBJ2-1, with TRBD1 matching 7 bases. Germline CDR1 and CDR2: MGHRA and YSYEKL. The CDR3 contains 14 residues. Losses at the gene ends were 5 bases for V and 7 bases for J; bases not matched to a gene: 8. This chain's CDR3 is CASSGRGGENEQFF. The DNA for the CDR3 is TGCGCCAGCAGCGGGAGAGGGGGCGAGAATGAGCAGTTCTTC.